The clone carrying this T cell receptor beta chain showed up just a few times. Per germline, CDR1 MNHEY and CDR2 SVGAGI. Trimming stripped 8 bases from V and 0 bases from J, with 14 bases between. The CDR3 is 15 amino acids. In the source study's methods: Amplification with reference gene primers provided the estimates of nucleated cell counts. The method was immunoSEQ multiplex PCR; TCRdb's version includes in-frame clones alone and lacks a portion of them. V and J calls plus clone size are reproduced from that table; the DNA served to infer D and trimming. The repertoire consists of fewer than 250,000 clones, with around 86% occurring once and the leading ten covering roughly 4.1%. This sample was taken from a study of blood T cell repertoires in COVID-19. Study in general: COVID-19 samples, acute and convalescent, were from the United States, Italy and Spain. PBMCs, B-cell-depleted T cells, or T cells provided the cDNA or gDNA that made up the material.

The receptor was isolated from a middle-aged man with acute or convalescent COVID-19. The rearrangement links TRBV6-5 to TRBJ1-3; no definite D call. The specimen was peripheral blood. In DNA form, the CDR3 reads TGTGCCAGCTGTCGGCTGCGGAGCTCTGGAAACACCATATATTTT. Its protein is CASCRLRSSGNTIYF.